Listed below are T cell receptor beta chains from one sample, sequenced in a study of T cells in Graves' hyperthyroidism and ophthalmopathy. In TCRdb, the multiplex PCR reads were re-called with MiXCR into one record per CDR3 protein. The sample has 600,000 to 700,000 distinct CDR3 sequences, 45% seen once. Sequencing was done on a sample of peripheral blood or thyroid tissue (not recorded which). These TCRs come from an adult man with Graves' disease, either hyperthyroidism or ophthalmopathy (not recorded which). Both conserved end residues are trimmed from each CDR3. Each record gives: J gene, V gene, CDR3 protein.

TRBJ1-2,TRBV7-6,ASSLRVYRGPDYGYT
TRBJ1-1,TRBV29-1,SVVHRGFGTEAF
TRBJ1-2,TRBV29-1,SAKEGACT
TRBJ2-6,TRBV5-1,ASSLPTGTGSGANVLT
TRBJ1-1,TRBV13,ASREQGSDTEAF
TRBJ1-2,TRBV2,ASSELRTGDGYT
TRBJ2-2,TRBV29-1,SVLVWGSTGELF
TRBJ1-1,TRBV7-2,ASSLAMGWQGGGTEAF
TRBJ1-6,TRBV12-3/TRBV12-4,ASSPPGGALH
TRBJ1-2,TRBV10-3,AISKDRSNYGYT
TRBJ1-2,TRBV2,ASSLFRDSYGYT
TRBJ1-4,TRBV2,ASSLDQGDEKLF
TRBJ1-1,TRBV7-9,ASTVRDSEGSI
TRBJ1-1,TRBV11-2,ASRSKDRGVPEAF
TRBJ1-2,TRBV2,ASSEDRVDGYT
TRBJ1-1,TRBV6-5,ASSRPNTEAF
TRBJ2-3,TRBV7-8,ASSFSTASTDTQY
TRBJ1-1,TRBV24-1,ATSDSSGSNTEAF
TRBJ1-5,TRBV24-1,ATSDLSGQRNQPQH
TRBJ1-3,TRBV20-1,SASRRDSRGNTIY
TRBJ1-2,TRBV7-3,ASSLGDQGLGYGYT
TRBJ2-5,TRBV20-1,SASSGGQETQY
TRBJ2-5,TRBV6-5,ASSHSGDAETQY
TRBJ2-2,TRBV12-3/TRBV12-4,ASSYQIAGPTGELF
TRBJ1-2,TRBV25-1,AWSTTRDRGGYT
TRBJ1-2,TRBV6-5,ASSFVGGRNYGYT
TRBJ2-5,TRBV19,ASEDTQETQY
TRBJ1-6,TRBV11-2,ASSGQGAGNSPLH
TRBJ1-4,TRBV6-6,ASSYLQGEKLF
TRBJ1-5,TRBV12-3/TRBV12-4,ASSLRDRGLYSNQPQH
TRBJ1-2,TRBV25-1,AAKYGYT
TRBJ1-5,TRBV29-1,SLDSNQPQH
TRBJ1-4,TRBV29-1,SVEDGGNEKLF
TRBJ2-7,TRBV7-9,ASSFQRGTYEQY
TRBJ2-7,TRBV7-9,ASSPDFYEQY
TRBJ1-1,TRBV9,ASSEIETGEAF
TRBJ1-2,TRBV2,ASSFSGRLLYGYT
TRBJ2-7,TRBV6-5,ASSYSGGQGLDEQY
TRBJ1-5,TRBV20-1,SARPAYSNQPQH
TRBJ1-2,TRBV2,ASSWGSGNT
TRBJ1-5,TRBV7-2,ASRAGTGDNQPQH
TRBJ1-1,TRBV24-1,ASTKTGNTEAF
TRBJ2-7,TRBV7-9,ASSSRDRDYEQY
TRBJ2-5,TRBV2,ASSQNAGVETQY
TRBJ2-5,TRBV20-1,SARIRQETQY
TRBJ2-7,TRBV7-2,ASSLYNPTGGNEQY
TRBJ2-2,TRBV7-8,ASSLMAGSTGELF
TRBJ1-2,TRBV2,ASSASGGAGGYT
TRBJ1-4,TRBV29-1,SVSGPGNEKLF
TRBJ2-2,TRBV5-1,ASSFSGPNTGELF
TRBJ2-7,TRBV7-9,ASSHPSSYEQY
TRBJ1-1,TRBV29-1,SAYMVYTEAF
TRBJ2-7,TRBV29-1,SVDVNYEQY
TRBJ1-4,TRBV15,ATSRAGQGLEKLF
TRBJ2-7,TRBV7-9,ASSQGLAVSYEQY
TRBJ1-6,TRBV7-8,ASSPALNSPLH
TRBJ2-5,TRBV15,ATSRDWGSLETQY
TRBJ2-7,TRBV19,ASSIDGLSTGTYEQY